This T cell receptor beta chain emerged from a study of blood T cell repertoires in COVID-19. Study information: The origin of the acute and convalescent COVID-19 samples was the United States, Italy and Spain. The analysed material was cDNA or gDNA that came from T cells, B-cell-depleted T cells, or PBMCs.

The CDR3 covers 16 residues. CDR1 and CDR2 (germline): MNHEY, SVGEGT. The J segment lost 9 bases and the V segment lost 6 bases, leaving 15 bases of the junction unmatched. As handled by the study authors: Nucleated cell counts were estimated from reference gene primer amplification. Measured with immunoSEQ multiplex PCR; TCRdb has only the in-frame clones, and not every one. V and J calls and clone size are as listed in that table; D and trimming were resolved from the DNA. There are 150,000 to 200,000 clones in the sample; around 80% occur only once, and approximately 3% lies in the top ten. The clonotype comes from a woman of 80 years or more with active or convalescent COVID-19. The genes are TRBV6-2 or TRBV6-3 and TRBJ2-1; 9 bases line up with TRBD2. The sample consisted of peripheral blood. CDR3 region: CASSLTVSGSRGEQFF. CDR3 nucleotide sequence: TGTGCCAGCAGCTTAACCGTTAGCGGGAGTAGGGGTGAGCAGTTCTTC.